This note documents a single T cell receptor (beta chain) sequence. This clone came up a few times. Its antigen is not yet known. No base-level quality is on record; no much larger clone is a single base apart. V sheds 4 bases and J sheds 5 bases, leaving 17 bases between their ends. The germline V gene specifies MNHEY as CDR1 and SVGAGI as CDR2. Including cysteine and phenylalanine, the CDR3 has 15 amino acids. The DNA shown is the 45-base CDR3, in frame from base 1. The immunoSEQ Assay, a bias-controlled multiplex PCR, was used to amplify TCRbeta CDR3 regions from genomic DNA. The published analysis was carried out like this. Nucleated cell counts per sample were estimated from amplification of reference gene primers within the assay. To quantify the absolute abundance of each unique TCRbeta CDR3 rearrangement, sequence reads were collapsed and filtered. For each sample, productive Simpson clonality was calculated by taking the square root of Simpson's diversity index across productive rearrangements. This immuneACCESS table, as held by TCRdb, lists in-frame sequences with V and J called but not all clones. Of the missing ones, under half trace to an unresolved V gene in checked studies; the others have no known cause. V and J calls and clone size come straight from that table; D and trimming were deduced from the DNA. The sample table holds roughly 190,000 clones, of which about 86% were seen once. The ten top clones hold 2.9% of the sample.

This sample is drawn from a study of blood T cell repertoires in COVID-19 (dated by TCRdb to the early 2020s). Describing the broader study: Collaborator samples came from the United States, Italy and Spain and covered acute and convalescent phases of COVID-19. The prospective study material was composed of cDNA or gDNA derived from T cells, B-cell-depleted T cells, or PBMCs. Subjects who had been exposed to COVID-19, were actively infected with it, or had recovered from it provided the deeply sampled blood TCRbeta repertoires that made up the dataset. A freely available public database, intended as a resource for researchers studying the immune response to SARS-CoV-2, is where the repertoires were released. Samples were obtained from the ongoing ImmuneRACE study (first 160 participants) and from some 1,200 subjects provided by 6 global collaborators. The sample metadata nearly always contained a de-identified subject ID, COVID-19 status, age in years and sex. HLA class I and class II types, where available, came from metadata supplied by the sample provider rather than from assay-based typing.

The full study reports these points: How much clinical and demographic metadata was included differed by source and by participant, and the metadata was provided uncurated.

Whole blood was collected in K2EDTA tubes by collaborating institutions according to the institutions' own protocols. For TCRbeta analysis, collaborator samples were shipped as frozen whole blood, as isolated PBMCs, or as DNA extracted from either sample type. Recombination connected TRBV6-5 to TRBJ1-2; the D segment cannot be called with confidence. The sequenced sample consisted of peripheral blood. This sequence originates from a man aged 50-59 years with active or convalescent COVID-19. The base sequence is TGTGCCAGCAGTTTCGACCGTCTAGCTCTTTATGGCTACACCTTC. Translated, it reads CASSFDRLALYGYTF.